This TCR beta chain was captured in a study of T-cell reconstitution after alpha-beta-depleted transplantation in children. This clonotype was seen a handful of times. The antigen is undetermined. The germline V and J ends were trimmed by 6 bases and 9 bases, with 24 bases remaining between them. The germline gives CDR1 MNHEY, CDR2 SMNVEV (reference sequence). This CDR3 region has 16 residues. General study results and limits: The authors attributed T-cell counts and diversity one year after transplant mostly to newly produced T cells. After transplant, at about two months, alpha-beta T cells were reportedly derived from several hundred expanded graft clones. For some patients, TCRbeta diversity was high at day 60 because of recipient T cells and thymic progenitors that survived.

Unique molecular identifiers tagged the TCRbeta library. TCRdb re-called the PCR reads with MiXCR, one entry per CDR3 protein. The table shows about 600,000 distinct CDR3 sequences, with more than 20% occurring only once. This TCR was recovered from a boy under two years old who had a stem cell transplant for acute myeloid leukemia, so the T cells may come from the graft donor. The chain joins TRBV27 to TRBJ2-1; maybe TRBD1 (7 bases). Sequencing was performed on PBMCs, mostly from graft donor cells, taken 360 days after TCRalphabeta/CD19-depleted stem cell transplant. CDR3 DNA: TGTGCCAGCAGGGGACCCGGGACGGAGGGGGCAGTTGAGCAGTTCTTC. Protein: CASRGPGTEGAVEQFF.